The source of this T cell receptor beta chain is a study of T-cell memory formation after mild COVID-19. General study points: Several responding clones turned up in pre-infection memory, indicating that cross-reactive memory may have taken part. Among clones contracting day 15 to 85, CD4/CD8 was balanced, whereas later expanders leaned CD4+.

TCRdb re-called the 5' RACE reads with MiXCR, one entry per CDR3 protein. The data hold around 100,000 distinct CDR3 sequences, with more than 9.5% observed a single time. To note about this clonotype: Its antigen is currently unknown.

The germline V and J ends were trimmed by 4 bases and 7 bases, with 10 bases remaining between them. Germline V CDR1 and CDR2: SEHNR, FQNEAQ (reference sequence). The CDR3 is 12 amino acids. This receptor was identified in a man between 18 and 35 years old who had mild COVID-19 (a few samples of this study predate the infection). Cell type and time point are not known. The chain recombines TRBV7-9 with TRBJ1-2; D uncertain. Specimen: PBMCs or a T cell subset sorted from them (not recorded which). DNA of the CDR3: TGTGCCAGCAGCTCAACGTCTCGTGGCTACACCTTC. This encodes CASSSTSRGYTF.